The 4 T cell receptor beta chains below were found in one sample sequenced in a study of a mutant IDH1 vaccine in newly diagnosed glioma. These receptors lack a known antigen. Time point given: week 5, during vaccination. Every vaccine dose comprised 300 ug of mutant IDH1 20-mer peptide plus topical imiquimod. TCRdb's table, derived via immunoSEQ multiplex PCR, lists solely in-frame clones and lacks some. The table has 25,000 to 30,000 clones, approximately 80% seen once. Source: PBMCs, taken from a glioma patient whose treatment included an IDH1 peptide vaccine. These receptors all come from a man aged 35-49 years with glioma. Some clones in this sample may be carry-over from other donors' samples.

The chain is built from TRBV19 and TRBJ1-2, with D perhaps matching TRBD1 (6 bases). Germline CDR1 reads LNHDA; CDR2 reads SQIVND (reference sequence). V was pared by 4 bases and J by 4 bases, with 13 bases between. The CDR3 has 14 amino acids. DNA of the CDR3: TGTGCCAGTAGTACCCGACAGGCGGTCTATGGCTACACCTTC. It translates to CASSTRQAVYGYTF.

This clone has only a few counts. The CDR3 spells CASSRRGSGNTEAFF. CDR3 sequence (DNA): TGTGCCAGCAGTCGAAGGGGATCGGGGAACACTGAAGCTTTCTTT. The J gene is TRBJ1-1, the V gene TRBV6-6; weak D call: TRBD1 (5 bases). V lost 5 bases and J 1 base, leaving 14 bases between the germline ends. Germline CDR1 is MNHNY and CDR2 is SVGAGI (reference sequence). There are 15 residues in the CDR3.

The J gene is TRBJ1-6, the V gene TRBV2, with D possibly being TRBD1 (5 bases). Trimming removed 0 bases from V and 6 bases from J, with 9 bases in between. The CDR3 contains 15 residues. Germline V gene sequence: CDR1 SNHLY, CDR2 FYNNEI. CDR3 amino acids: CASSEAGTANSPLHF. The DNA for the CDR3 is TGTGCCAGCAGTGAAGCGGGGACGGCTAATTCACCCCTCCACTTT.

The rearrangement links TRBV27 to TRBJ2-7; perhaps TRBD2 as D (7 bases). CDR1 MNHEY and CDR2 SMNVEV come from the germline V gene (reference sequence). The germline V and J ends were trimmed by 4 bases and 0 bases, with 16 bases remaining between them. This CDR3 has 16 residues. The CDR3 protein is CASSSLGGGASYEQYF. The CDR3 nucleotides read TGTGCCAGCAGTTCCCTAGGTGGGGGGGCCTCCTACGAGCAGTACTTC.